Listed below are T cell receptor beta chains from one sample, sequenced in a study of cytomegalovirus exposure and HLA in healthy donors. This table comes from immunoSEQ multiplex PCR, and its TCRdb copy is limited to in-frame clones, with some not included. Among over 100,000 clones listed, about four fifths were seen once. Source material: PBMCs. These receptors were taken from a young woman in good health and CMV-seronegative. The CDR3 runs from the conserved cysteine through the conserved F or W. A D gene is named only where the DNA matches it firmly. Only some rows state a clone size, as once, few, many or a class for expanded clones.

abundance: .
j_gene: TRBJ2-7
len: 16
d_gene: TRBD1
v_gene: TRBV7-9
CDR3nt: TGTGCCAGCAGCCGTACCCCGGGACAGGGGGTCCACGAGCAGTACTTC
CDR3aa: CASSRTPGQGVHEQYF

abundance: once
j_gene: TRBJ2-7
len: 13
d_gene: .
v_gene: TRBV6-4
CDR3nt: TGTGCCAGCACCCAGGGGAATCCTTACGAGCAGTACTTC
CDR3aa: CASTQGNPYEQYF

abundance: .
j_gene: TRBJ2-3
len: 15
d_gene: .
v_gene: TRBV5-1
CDR3nt: TGCGCCAGCAGCTTGTCAGGGGTCGACACAGATACGCAGTATTTT
CDR3aa: CASSLSGVDTDTQYF

abundance: .
j_gene: TRBJ1-6
len: 14
d_gene: .
v_gene: TRBV7-9
CDR3nt: TGTGCCAGCAGCTCCCAGTCGGGAAATTCACCCCTCCACTTT
CDR3aa: CASSSQSGNSPLHF

abundance: .
j_gene: TRBJ2-1
len: 12
d_gene: .
v_gene: TRBV19
CDR3nt: TGTGCCAGTAGCCCGAGCGAGAATGAGCAGTTCTTC
CDR3aa: CASSPSENEQFF

abundance: .
j_gene: TRBJ2-1
len: 14
d_gene: .
v_gene: TRBV19
CDR3nt: TGTGCCAGTAGTATAGAATGGCAGAACAATGAGCAGTTCTTC
CDR3aa: CASSIEWQNNEQFF

abundance: few
j_gene: TRBJ2-5
len: 15
d_gene: .
v_gene: TRBV1
CDR3nt: TGCACCAGCAGCCAAGACGGGAGGGGGAGAAAGACCCAGTACTTC
CDR3aa: CTSSQDGRGRKTQYF

abundance: .
j_gene: TRBJ1-4
len: 15
d_gene: .
v_gene: TRBV5-5
CDR3nt: TGTGCCAGCAGCGGCTTGACGGGGGCTAATGAAAAACTGTTTTTT
CDR3aa: CASSGLTGANEKLFF

abundance: .
j_gene: TRBJ2-4
len: 20
d_gene: TRBD2
v_gene: TRBV28
CDR3nt: TGTGCCAGCAGTTTATTTCGGTCTAGCGGAGCCCCTCTAGCCAAAAACATTCAGTACTTC
CDR3aa: CASSLFRSSGAPLAKNIQYF

abundance: few
j_gene: TRBJ2-1
len: 14
d_gene: .
v_gene: TRBV11-2
CDR3nt: TGTGCCAGCGGTCGTGTCAGACTGTACAATGAGCAGTTCTTC
CDR3aa: CASGRVRLYNEQFF

abundance: .
j_gene: TRBJ2-5
len: 15
d_gene: .
v_gene: TRBV25-1
CDR3nt: TGTGCCAGCAGTGGGGACGCGGGGAGTGGAGAGACCCAGTACTTC
CDR3aa: CASSGDAGSGETQYF

abundance: .
j_gene: TRBJ2-7
len: 15
d_gene: .
v_gene: TRBV5-1
CDR3nt: TGCGCCAGCAGCCCCCCAGGCCGAAGCTCCTACGAGCAGTACTTC
CDR3aa: CASSPPGRSSYEQYF

abundance: .
j_gene: TRBJ1-2
len: 13
d_gene: .
v_gene: TRBV7-9
CDR3nt: TGTGCCAGCAGCCCGCCTGGGCGCTATGGCTACACCTTC
CDR3aa: CASSPPGRYGYTF

abundance: few
j_gene: TRBJ2-7
len: 13
d_gene: .
v_gene: TRBV29-1
CDR3nt: TGCAGCTTCAAAGGGAACAGGGACTACGAGCAGTACTTC
CDR3aa: CSFKGNRDYEQYF

abundance: once
j_gene: TRBJ2-3
len: 15
d_gene: .
v_gene: TRBV5-6
CDR3nt: TGTGCCAGCACCCCTCCCAATTCGGTTACAGATACGCAGTATTTT
CDR3aa: CASTPPNSVTDTQYF

abundance: .
j_gene: TRBJ1-2
len: 14
d_gene: TRBD1
v_gene: TRBV27
CDR3nt: TGTGCCACCTCAACCGGGACAGGGGTCTATGGCTACACCTTC
CDR3aa: CATSTGTGVYGYTF

abundance: .
j_gene: TRBJ2-1
len: 15
d_gene: .
v_gene: TRBV11-2
CDR3nt: TGTGCCAGCAGCTTAGATCTAGACTCCTACAATGAGCAGTTCTTC
CDR3aa: CASSLDLDSYNEQFF

abundance: .
j_gene: TRBJ2-7
len: 15
d_gene: .
v_gene: TRBV7-9
CDR3nt: TGTGCCAGCAGCTTGAGCCAGGGGGGTGGACTCGAGCAGTACTTC
CDR3aa: CASSLSQGGGLEQYF

abundance: .
j_gene: TRBJ2-5
len: 16
d_gene: .
v_gene: TRBV9
CDR3nt: TGTGCCAGCAGCGCCACCTCTCCTAGCCCCTCGACGACCCAGTACTTC
CDR3aa: CASSATSPSPSTTQYF

abundance: .
j_gene: TRBJ2-2
len: 14
d_gene: .
v_gene: TRBV21-1
CDR3nt: TGTGCCAGCAGCAAAGGAACAGGGAAGGGGGAGCTGTTTTTT
CDR3aa: CASSKGTGKGELFF

abundance: .
j_gene: TRBJ2-3
len: 17
d_gene: TRBD1
v_gene: TRBV19
CDR3nt: TGTGCCAGTAGCCCAAACCAGGGGGCAGCGGTCTTAGGGACGCAGTATTTT
CDR3aa: CASSPNQGAAVLGTQYF

abundance: .
j_gene: TRBJ2-2
len: 15
d_gene: TRBD1
v_gene: TRBV27
CDR3nt: TGTGCCAGCAGTTTAGACGGACAGGGGACCGGGGAGCTGTTTTTT
CDR3aa: CASSLDGQGTGELFF